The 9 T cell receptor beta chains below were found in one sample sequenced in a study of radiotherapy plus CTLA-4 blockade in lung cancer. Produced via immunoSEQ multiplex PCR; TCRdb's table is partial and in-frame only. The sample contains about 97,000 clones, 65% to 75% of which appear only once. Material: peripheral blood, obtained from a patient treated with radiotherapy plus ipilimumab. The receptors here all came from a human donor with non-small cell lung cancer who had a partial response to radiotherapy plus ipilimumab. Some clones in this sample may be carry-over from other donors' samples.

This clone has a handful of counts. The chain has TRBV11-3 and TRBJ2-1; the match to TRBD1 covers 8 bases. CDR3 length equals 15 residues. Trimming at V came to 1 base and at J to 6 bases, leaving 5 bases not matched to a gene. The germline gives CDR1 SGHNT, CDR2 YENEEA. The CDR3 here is CASSLAGQGLNEQFF. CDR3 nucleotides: TGTGCCAGCAGCTTAGCTGGACAGGGACTCAATGAGCAGTTCTTC.

The CDR3 DNA sequence: TGCGCCAGCAGCCAAAGCCCGCGGGGTGCGGCAACTAATGAAAAACTGTTTTTT. As protein: CASSQSPRGAATNEKLFF. The rearrangement uses TRBV4-1 and TRBJ1-4, with D unclear. Germline-derived CDR1 and CDR2 are MGHRA and YSYEKL. V shed 2 bases and J shed 0 bases, with 16 bases lying between them. CDR3 length: 18 amino acids.

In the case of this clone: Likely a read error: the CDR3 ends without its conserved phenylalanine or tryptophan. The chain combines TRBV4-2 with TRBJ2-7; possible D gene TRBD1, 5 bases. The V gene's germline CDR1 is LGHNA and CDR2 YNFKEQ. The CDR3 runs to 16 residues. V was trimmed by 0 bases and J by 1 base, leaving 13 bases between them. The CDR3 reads CASSQDSAGWSYEQYL. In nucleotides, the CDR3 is TGTGCCAGCAGCCAAGATTCCGCAGGGTGGTCCTACGAGCAGTACCTC.

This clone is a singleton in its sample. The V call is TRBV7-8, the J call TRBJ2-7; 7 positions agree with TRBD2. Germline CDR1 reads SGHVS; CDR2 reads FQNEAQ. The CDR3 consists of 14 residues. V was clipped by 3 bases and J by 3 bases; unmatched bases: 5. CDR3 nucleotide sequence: TGTGCCAGCAGCTTTGAGGGAGGGGACTACGAGCAGTACTTC. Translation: CASSFEGGDYEQYF.

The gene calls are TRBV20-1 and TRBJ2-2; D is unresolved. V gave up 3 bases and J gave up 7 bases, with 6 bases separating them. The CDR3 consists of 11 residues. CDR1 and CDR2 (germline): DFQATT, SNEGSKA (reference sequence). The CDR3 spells CSASYRGELFF. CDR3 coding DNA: TGCAGTGCTAGCTACCGCGGGGAGCTGTTTTTT.

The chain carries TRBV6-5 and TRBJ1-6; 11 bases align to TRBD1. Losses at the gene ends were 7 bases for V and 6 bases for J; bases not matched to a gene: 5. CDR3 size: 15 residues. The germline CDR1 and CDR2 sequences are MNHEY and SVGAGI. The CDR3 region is CASTRGQGVNSPLHF. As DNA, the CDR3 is TGTGCCAGCACCCGGGGACAGGGGGTTAATTCACCCCTCCACTTT.

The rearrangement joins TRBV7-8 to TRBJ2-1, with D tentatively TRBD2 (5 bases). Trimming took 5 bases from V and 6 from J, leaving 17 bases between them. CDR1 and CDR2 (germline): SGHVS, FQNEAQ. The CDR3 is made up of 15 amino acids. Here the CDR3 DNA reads TGTGCCAGCAGCCTAAGGAGAGGGTCGGGCAATGAGCAGTTCTTC. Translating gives CASSLRRGSGNEQFF. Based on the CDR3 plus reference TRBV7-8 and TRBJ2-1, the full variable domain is GAGVSQSPRYKVAKRGQDVALRCDPISGHVSLFWYQQALGQGPEFLTYFQNEAQLDKSGLPSDRFFAERPEGSVSTLKIQRTQQEDSAVYLCASSLRRGSGNEQFFGPGTRLTVL.

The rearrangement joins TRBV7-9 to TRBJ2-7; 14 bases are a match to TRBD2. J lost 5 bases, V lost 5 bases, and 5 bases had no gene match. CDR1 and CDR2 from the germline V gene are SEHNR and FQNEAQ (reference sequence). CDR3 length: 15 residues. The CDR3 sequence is CASSPGLAGVHEQYF. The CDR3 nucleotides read TGTGCCAGCAGCCCGGGACTAGCGGGAGTGCACGAGCAGTACTTC.

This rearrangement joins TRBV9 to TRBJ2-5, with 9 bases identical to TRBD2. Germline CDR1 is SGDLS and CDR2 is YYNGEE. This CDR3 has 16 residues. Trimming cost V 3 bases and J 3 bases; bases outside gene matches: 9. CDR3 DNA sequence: TGTGCCAGCAGCGCGGAGAGGCTAGCGGGAAAAGAGACCCAGTACTTC. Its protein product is CASSAERLAGKETQYF.